The 16 T cell receptor beta chains below come from one sample, sequenced in a study of identical twins. MiXCR was run by TCRdb on the 5' RACE reads, yielding one entry per CDR3 protein. The sample includes more than 200,000 distinct CDR3 sequences, around a tenth of them seen just once. Sequencing was done on a sample of memory (CD45RO+) T cells sorted from blood. Every receptor here comes from a woman aged 18-30 years in good health.

This clonotype has a handful of counts. The DNA for the CDR3 is TGTGCCAGCAGTAGCGGGGGTCCCCACGAGCAGTACTTC. This codes for CASSSGGPHEQYF. The genes are TRBV6-1 and TRBJ2-7; 8 nucleotides align to TRBD2. This CDR3 is 13 amino acids long. The germline V gene encodes CDR1 MNHNS and CDR2 SASEGT. Trimming took 5 bases from V and 5 from J; bases not matched to a gene: 5.

This clonotype was observed a handful of times. This chain connects TRBV6-5 to TRBJ2-3; D may be TRBD2 (5 bases). Germline CDR1 MNHEY, CDR2 SVGAGI. CDR3 length: 17 residues. V lost 2 bases, J lost 7 bases, and 22 bases lay in between. DNA for the CDR3: TGTGCCAGCAGTTACGACCGAGGGTCGGGCGGCGGTTATACGCAGTATTTT. This codes for CASSYDRGSGGGYTQYF.

This clonotype came up a few times. This rearrangement joins TRBV6-2 or TRBV6-3 to TRBJ1-3; D unresolved. CDR3 size: 12 residues. V was clipped by 0 bases and J by 4 bases, with 1 base between them. Per the germline V gene, CDR1 is MNHEY and CDR2 is SVGEGT. The CDR3 bases are TGTGCCAGCAGTTACTCGGGAAACACCATATATTTT. Its translation: CASSYSGNTIYF.

The chain joins TRBV12-3 or TRBV12-4 to TRBJ2-6; TRBD2 is a possible D gene (6 bases). Trimming cost V 7 bases and J 4 bases, with 20 bases left between them. The CDR3 length is 17 residues. The CDR3 nucleotides are TGTGCCAGCAAACCTCATGGCGGGGCTAGAGGGGCCAACGTCCTGACTTTC. Translating gives CASKPHGGARGANVLTF.

The chain combines TRBV7-2 with TRBJ2-2; D is perhaps TRBD2 (6 bases). The CDR3 has 13 residues. The V end lost 5 bases, the J end lost 8 bases, and 12 bases lay between the germline ends. Looked up from germline, CDR1 is SGHTA and CDR2 is FQGNSA. The CDR3 protein is CASSRDLRGELFF. The CDR3 DNA reads as TGTGCCAGCAGCCGGGACTTGAGAGGGGAGCTGTTTTTT.

This clonotype was counted many times. The chain is built from TRBV2 and TRBJ2-1; TRBD2 aligns across 8 bases. CDR1 is SNHLY and CDR2 is FYNNEI in the germline V gene. V lost 1 base, J lost 7 bases, and 15 bases stayed unmatched. The CDR3 covers 18 residues. Here the CDR3 DNA reads TGTGCCAGCAGTGAAGGAACCCACCGTCGGGGGGGCCGTAATGAGCAGTTCTTC. This sequence encodes CASSEGTHRRGGRNEQFF.

This clonotype was recorded at least ten times. The CDR3 region has the DNA TGTGCCAGCAGCCAAGGCAGGGGGGTGGAGCAGTACTTC. Its translation is CASSQGRGVEQYF. V is TRBV3-1 and J is TRBJ2-7; D may be TRBD1 (7 bases). The CDR3 has 13 amino acids. Germline-derived CDR1 and CDR2 are LGHDT and YNNKEL (reference sequence). V lost 1 base and J lost 7, with 11 bases in between.

A few counts support this clonotype. The rearrangement uses TRBV3-1 and TRBJ2-6; 11 positions match TRBD1. Germline trimming cut 4 bases from V and 2 bases from J; bases unmatched to any gene: 10. Germline loops: CDR1 LGHDT, CDR2 YNNKEL (reference sequence). CDR3 size: 19 residues. CDR3 loop: CASSPWDRGRLTGANVLTF. CDR3 nucleotides: TGTGCCAGCAGCCCCTGGGACAGGGGGAGGTTGACTGGGGCCAACGTCCTGACTTTC.

The J gene is TRBJ2-7, the V gene TRBV12-3 or TRBV12-4; tentatively, D is TRBD1 (6 bases). The ends were cut back, 5 bases at V and 4 bases at J, with 15 bases in the middle. The CDR3 consists of 14 residues. CDR3 coding DNA: TGTGCCAGCAGTCCCCACTTAACAGGGTACGAGCAGTACTTC. It is translated as CASSPHLTGYEQYF.

This clonotype has ten or more counts. The chain combines TRBV29-1 with TRBJ2-3; TRBD1 aligns across 9 bases. In germline, CDR1 is SQVTM, CDR2 ANQGSEA. The CDR3 runs to 13 residues. The J segment lost 1 base and the V segment lost 4 bases, leaving 0 bases of the junction unmatched. The CDR3 sequence: CSVGQGGTDTQYF. CDR3 DNA: TGCAGCGTTGGACAGGGGGGCACAGATACGCAGTATTTT.

This clonotype was counted at least ten times. The V and J genes are TRBV11-2 and TRBJ2-7, with D maybe TRBD1 (6 bases). This CDR3 is built from 14 residues. V was trimmed by 1 base and J by 2 bases, leaving 9 bases between them. Germline CDR1 is SGHAT and CDR2 is FQNNGV. The CDR3 DNA follows: TGTGCCAGCAGCTTAGTAAGGGGGACCTACGAGCAGTACTTC. Residues: CASSLVRGTYEQYF.

This clonotype was picked up many times. The genes are TRBV7-9 and TRBJ1-6, with unresolved D. The CDR3 extends over 13 amino acids. Germline lookup yields CDR1 SEHNR and CDR2 FQNEAQ (reference sequence). V was clipped by 3 bases and J by 5 bases, with 5 bases between them. The CDR3 DNA reads as TGTGCCAGCAGCTTGGCCAATAATTCACCCCTCCACTTT. Translated, it gives CASSLANNSPLHF. The variable domain in full, completed from reference TRBV7-9 and TRBJ1-6, reads DTGVSQNPRHKITKRGQNVTFRCDPISEHNRLYWYRQTLGQGPEFLTYFQNEAQLEKSRLLSDRFSAERPKGSFSTLEIQRTEQGDSAMYLCASSLANNSPLHFGNGTRLTVT.

The rearrangement joins TRBV10-3 to TRBJ1-6; 10 nucleotides align to TRBD1. The CDR3 spans 16 residues. After removal of 2 bases from V and 8 bases from J, the junction contained 6 bases not matched to a gene. Germline loops: CDR1 ENHRY, CDR2 SYGVKD. The CDR3 region is CAISELRGTGDSPLHF. The DNA of the CDR3 is TGTGCCATCAGTGAGCTACGCGGGACAGGGGATTCACCCCTCCACTTT.

This clonotype was counted a few times. The chain carries TRBV7-2 and TRBJ2-2; unclear D gene. CDR3 size: 15 residues. V dropped 2 bases and J dropped 6 bases, with 13 bases sitting between them. Germline loops: CDR1 SGHTA, CDR2 FQGNSA. DNA for the CDR3: TGTGCCAGCAGCTTAACAGTCGGGTTACCCGGGGAGCTGTTTTTT. This gives the protein CASSLTVGLPGELFF.

Regarding this clonotype: Its ends do not fully match the called genes, so a read error is possible. The chain links TRBV5-4 to TRBJ2-1; 9 positions agree with TRBD1. This CDR3 has 12 residues. Germline values: CDR1 SGHNT, CDR2 YYREEE (reference sequence). The CDR3 is CASSWTGEEQFF. The CDR3 DNA follows: TGTGCAAGCAGCTGGACAGGGGAAGAGCAGTTCTTC.

This clonotype has ten or more counts. V gene TRBV28 combines with J gene TRBJ2-1; 12 nucleotides align to TRBD2. Germline V gene data show CDR1 as MDHEN and CDR2 as SYDVKM. The CDR3 is 16 residues long. The V segment lost 7 bases and the J segment 2 bases; nucleotides outside the gene matches: 6. This CDR3 is CASIASGRGTYNEQFF. In DNA form, the CDR3 reads TGTGCCAGCATAGCTAGCGGGAGGGGGACCTACAATGAGCAGTTCTTC.